There are a few counts of the clone carrying this T cell receptor beta chain. The repertoire was sequenced with immunoSEQ multiplex PCR; TCRdb's copy has only in-frame clones and lacks some. Found here are 250,000 to 350,000 clones, roughly 87% of them singletons; the top ten hold about 2%. The data are from a study of blood T cell repertoires in COVID-19. V lost 6 bases and J lost 2, with 10 bases in between. The CDR3 runs to 13 residues. Material for sequencing was peripheral blood. The V and J genes are TRBV12-3 or TRBV12-4 and TRBJ1-2; no definite D call. The sequence derives from a woman in her forties or fifties who had recovered from COVID-19. This CDR3 is CASSLTGNYGYTF. CDR3 in DNA: TGTGCCAGCAGCTTGACGGGGAACTATGGCTACACCTTC.